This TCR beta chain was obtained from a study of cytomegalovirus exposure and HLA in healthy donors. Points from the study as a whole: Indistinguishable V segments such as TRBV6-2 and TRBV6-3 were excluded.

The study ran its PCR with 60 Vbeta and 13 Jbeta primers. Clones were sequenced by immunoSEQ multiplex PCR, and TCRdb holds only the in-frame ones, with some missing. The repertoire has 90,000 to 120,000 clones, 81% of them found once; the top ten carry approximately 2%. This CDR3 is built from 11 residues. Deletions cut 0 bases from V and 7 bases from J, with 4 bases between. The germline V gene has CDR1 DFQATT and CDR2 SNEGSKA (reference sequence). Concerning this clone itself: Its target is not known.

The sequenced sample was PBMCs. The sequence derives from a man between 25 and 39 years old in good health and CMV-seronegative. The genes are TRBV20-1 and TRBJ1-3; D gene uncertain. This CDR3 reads CSARDHNTIYF. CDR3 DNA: TGCAGTGCTAGAGATCATAACACCATATATTTT.